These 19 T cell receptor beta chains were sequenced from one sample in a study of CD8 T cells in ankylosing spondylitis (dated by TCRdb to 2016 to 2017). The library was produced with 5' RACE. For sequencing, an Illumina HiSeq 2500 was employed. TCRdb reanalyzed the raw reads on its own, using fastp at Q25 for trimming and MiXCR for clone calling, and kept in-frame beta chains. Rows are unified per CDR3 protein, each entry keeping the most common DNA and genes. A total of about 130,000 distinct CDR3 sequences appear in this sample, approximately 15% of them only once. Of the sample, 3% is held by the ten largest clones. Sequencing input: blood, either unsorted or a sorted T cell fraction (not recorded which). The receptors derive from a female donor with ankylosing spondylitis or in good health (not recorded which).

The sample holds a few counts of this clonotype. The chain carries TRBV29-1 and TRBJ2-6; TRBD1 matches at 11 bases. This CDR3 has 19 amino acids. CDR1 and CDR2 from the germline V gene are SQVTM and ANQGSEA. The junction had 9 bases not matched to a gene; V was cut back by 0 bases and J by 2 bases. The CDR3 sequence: CSVEDLPGQGAPGANVLTF. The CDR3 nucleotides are TGCAGCGTTGAAGATCTTCCCGGACAGGGGGCTCCTGGGGCCAACGTCCTGACTTTC.

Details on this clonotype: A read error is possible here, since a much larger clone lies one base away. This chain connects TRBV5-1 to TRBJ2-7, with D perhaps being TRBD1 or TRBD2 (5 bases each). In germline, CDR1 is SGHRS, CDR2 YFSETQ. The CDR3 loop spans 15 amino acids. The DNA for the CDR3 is TGCGCCAGCAGCTCAACGGATGGGGGACCCCACGACCAGTACTTC. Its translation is CASSSTDGGPHDQYF.

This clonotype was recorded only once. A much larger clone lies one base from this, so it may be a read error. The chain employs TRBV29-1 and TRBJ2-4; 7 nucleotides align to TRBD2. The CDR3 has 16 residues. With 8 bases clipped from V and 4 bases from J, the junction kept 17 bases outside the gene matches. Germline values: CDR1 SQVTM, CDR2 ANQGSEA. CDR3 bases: TGCAGCATATCACCTGAGGGCGGGAGTTTAAAAAACATTCAGTACTTC. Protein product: CSISPEGGSLKNIQYF.

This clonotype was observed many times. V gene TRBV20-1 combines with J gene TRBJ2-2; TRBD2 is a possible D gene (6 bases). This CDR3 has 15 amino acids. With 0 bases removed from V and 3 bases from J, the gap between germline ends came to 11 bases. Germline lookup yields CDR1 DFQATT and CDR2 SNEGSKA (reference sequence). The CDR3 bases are TGCAGTGCTAGAGAGATGGGACTGGACACCGGGGAGCTGTTTTTT. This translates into CSAREMGLDTGELFF.

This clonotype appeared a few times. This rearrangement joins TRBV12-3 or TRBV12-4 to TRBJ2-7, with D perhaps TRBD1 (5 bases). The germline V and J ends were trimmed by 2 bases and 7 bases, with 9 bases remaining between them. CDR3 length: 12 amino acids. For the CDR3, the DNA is TGTGCCAGCAGTTTATTTCAGGGTGAGCAGTACTTC. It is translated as CASSLFQGEQYF.

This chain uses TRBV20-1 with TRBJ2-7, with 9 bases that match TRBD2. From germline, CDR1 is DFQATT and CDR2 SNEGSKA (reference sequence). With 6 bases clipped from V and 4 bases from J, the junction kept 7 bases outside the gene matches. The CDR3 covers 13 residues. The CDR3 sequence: CSAPLSGGYEQYF. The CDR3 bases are TGCAGTGCCCCGTTGAGCGGGGGGTACGAGCAGTACTTC.

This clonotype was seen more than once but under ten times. The CDR3 DNA sequence: TGCACCAGCAGCCAAGATAGCCCTAGCGGGGGTGCCGGAAGAAATGAGCAGTTCTTC. This codes for CTSSQDSPSGGAGRNEQFF. The chain combines TRBV1 with TRBJ2-1; TRBD2 is the table's D call, not checked against the DNA. TRBV1 is marked as a pseudogene. The CDR3 has 19 amino acids.

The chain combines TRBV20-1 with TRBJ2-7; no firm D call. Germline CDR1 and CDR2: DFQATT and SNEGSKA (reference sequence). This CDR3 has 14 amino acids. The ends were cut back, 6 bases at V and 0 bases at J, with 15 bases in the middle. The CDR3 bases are TGCAGTGCCCCGGCGGTAAGAAGCTCCTACGAGCAGTACTTC. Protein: CSAPAVRSSYEQYF.

This CDR3 reads CASSQRLAGEADTQYF. CDR3 sequence (DNA): TGCGCCAGCAGCCAACGTCTGGCGGGAGAGGCAGATACGCAGTATTTT. The chain carries TRBV4-1 and TRBJ2-3; 7 bases match TRBD2. Germline V gene data show CDR1 as MGHRA and CDR2 as YSYEKL. The CDR3 spans 16 residues. The J segment lost 4 bases and the V segment lost 2 bases, leaving 9 bases of the junction unmatched.

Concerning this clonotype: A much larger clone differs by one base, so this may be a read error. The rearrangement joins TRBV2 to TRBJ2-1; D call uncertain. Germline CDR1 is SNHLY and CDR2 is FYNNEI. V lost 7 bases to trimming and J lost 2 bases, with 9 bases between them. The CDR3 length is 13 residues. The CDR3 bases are TGTGCCAGCAATTTGCGGACCTACAATGAGCAGTTCTTC. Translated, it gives CASNLRTYNEQFF.

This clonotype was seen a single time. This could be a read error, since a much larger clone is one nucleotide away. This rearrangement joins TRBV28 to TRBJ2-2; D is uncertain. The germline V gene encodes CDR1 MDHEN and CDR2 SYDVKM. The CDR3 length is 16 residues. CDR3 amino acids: CTSSSYRFVNTGELFF. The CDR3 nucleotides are TGTACCAGCAGTTCGTACCGCTTTGTGAACACCGGGGAGCTGTTTTTT.

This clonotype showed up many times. The chain's CDR3 is CASSPSGSGGLNTGELFF. For the CDR3, the DNA is TGTGCCAGCAGTCCTTCGGGTAGCGGGGGGTTAAACACCGGGGAGCTGTTTTTT. V is TRBV27 and J is TRBJ2-2, with 10 positions matching TRBD2. CDR1 and CDR2 (germline): MNHEY, SMNVEV (reference sequence). J gave up 2 bases and V 5 bases, and 11 bases lay outside the gene matches. The CDR3 consists of 18 residues.

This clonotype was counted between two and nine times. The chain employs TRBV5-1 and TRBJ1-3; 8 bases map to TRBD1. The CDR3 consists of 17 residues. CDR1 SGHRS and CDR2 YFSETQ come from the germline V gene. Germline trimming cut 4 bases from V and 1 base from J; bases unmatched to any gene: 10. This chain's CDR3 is CASSLRTGMLSGNTIYF. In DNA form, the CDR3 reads TGCGCCAGCAGCCTTAGGACAGGGATGTTATCTGGAAACACCATATATTTT.

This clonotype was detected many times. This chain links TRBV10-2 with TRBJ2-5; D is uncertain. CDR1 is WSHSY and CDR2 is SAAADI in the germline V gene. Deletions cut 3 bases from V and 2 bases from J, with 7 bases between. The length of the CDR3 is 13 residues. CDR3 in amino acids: CASSEGPQETQYF. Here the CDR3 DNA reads TGCGCCAGCAGTGAAGGGCCACAAGAGACCCAGTACTTC.

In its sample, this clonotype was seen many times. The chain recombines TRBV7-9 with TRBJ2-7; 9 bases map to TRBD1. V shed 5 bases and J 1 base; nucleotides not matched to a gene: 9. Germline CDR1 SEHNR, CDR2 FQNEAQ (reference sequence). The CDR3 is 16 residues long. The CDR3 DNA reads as TGTGCCAGCAGCGTTATCTCGGACAGGGGATCCTACGAGCAGTACTTC. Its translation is CASSVISDRGSYEQYF.

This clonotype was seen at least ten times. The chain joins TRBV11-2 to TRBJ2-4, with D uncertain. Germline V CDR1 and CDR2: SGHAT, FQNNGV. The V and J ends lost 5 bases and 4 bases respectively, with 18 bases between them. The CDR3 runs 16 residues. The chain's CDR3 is CASSLRGGNIKNIQYF. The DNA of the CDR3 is TGTGCCAGCAGCCTTCGTGGTGGGAATATTAAAAACATTCAGTACTTC.

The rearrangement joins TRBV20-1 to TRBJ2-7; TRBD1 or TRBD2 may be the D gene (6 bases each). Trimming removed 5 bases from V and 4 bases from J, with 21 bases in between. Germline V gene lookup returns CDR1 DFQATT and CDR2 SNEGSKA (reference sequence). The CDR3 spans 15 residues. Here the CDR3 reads CSAGPPGGTRYEQYF. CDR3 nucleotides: TGCAGTGCTGGCCCCCCGGGCGGGACAAGGTACGAGCAGTACTTC.

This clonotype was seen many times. Written as DNA, the CDR3 is TGCGCCAGCAGCATCCTACAGGGCTCCTACGAGCAGTACTTC. The encoded protein is CASSILQGSYEQYF. V is TRBV5-1 and J is TRBJ2-7, with a possible D match to TRBD1 (6 bases). In germline, CDR1 is SGHRS, CDR2 YFSETQ. Trimming removed 4 bases from V and 0 bases from J, with 11 bases in between. CDR3 length: 14 amino acids.

CDR3 sequence: CASSLSQLLNEQFF. The CDR3 DNA reads as TGTGCCAGCAGTTTAAGTCAGCTCCTAAATGAGCAGTTCTTC. The chain has TRBV12-3 or TRBV12-4 and TRBJ2-1; D is undetermined. This CDR3 contains 14 residues. Between the trimmed V and J ends, which lost 2 bases and 7 bases, there was a span of 12 bases.